A selection of T cell receptor beta chains follows, all from one sample in a study of shared clonotypes between healthy human individuals. Sequencing was performed with immunoSEQ multiplex PCR; in TCRdb, only in-frame clones are kept and a portion is missing. This table holds approximately 590,000 clones, over 95% found once. Material for sequencing was naive CD8+ T cells sorted from blood. The receptor set was obtained from a woman in her 30s in good health. Each CDR3 is given with its conserved first and last residue. A D gene is named only where the DNA matches it firmly. Size is omitted from some rows. Given values are once, few, many or a class for expanded clones.

v_gene: TRBV15; d_gene: NA; j_gene: TRBJ1-4; abundance: NA; CDR3aa: CATSRDPGHATNEKLFF; CDR3nt: TGTGCCACCAGCAGAGATCCAGGGCATGCAACTAATGAAAAACTGTTTTTT
v_gene: TRBV6-5; d_gene: NA; j_gene: TRBJ1-2; abundance: few; CDR3aa: CASSYEAGANYGYTF; CDR3nt: TGTGCCAGCAGTTACGAGGCGGGAGCGAACTATGGCTACACCTTC
v_gene: TRBV9; d_gene: NA; j_gene: TRBJ1-2; abundance: NA; CDR3aa: CASSVSGFPNYGYTF; CDR3nt: TGTGCCAGCAGCGTAAGTGGATTCCCTAACTATGGCTACACCTTC
v_gene: TRBV13; d_gene: NA; j_gene: TRBJ2-7; abundance: NA; CDR3aa: CASSLNRDEQYF; CDR3nt: TGTGCCAGCAGCTTAAATCGGGACGAGCAGTACTTC
v_gene: TRBV5-4; d_gene: NA; j_gene: TRBJ2-7; abundance: NA; CDR3aa: CASSLRGAGGTYEQYF; CDR3nt: TGTGCCAGCAGCTTGCGTGGCGCAGGGGGGACCTACGAGCAGTACTTC
v_gene: TRBV6-6; d_gene: NA; j_gene: TRBJ2-2; abundance: NA; CDR3aa: CASMYSQTNTGELFF; CDR3nt: TGTGCCAGCATGTACTCTCAGACCAACACCGGGGAGCTGTTTTTT
v_gene: TRBV27; d_gene: NA; j_gene: TRBJ2-7; abundance: NA; CDR3aa: CASSLKQVYYEQYF; CDR3nt: TGTGCCAGCAGTTTAAAACAGGTATACTACGAGCAGTACTTC
v_gene: TRBV14; d_gene: NA; j_gene: TRBJ1-2; abundance: NA; CDR3aa: CASSLLDTDGYTF; CDR3nt: TGTGCCAGCAGCCTTTTGGACACCGATGGCTACACCTTC
v_gene: TRBV28; d_gene: NA; j_gene: TRBJ1-2; abundance: once; CDR3aa: CASSALRTLNYGYTF; CDR3nt: TGTGCCAGCAGTGCTCTCCGGACATTAAACTATGGCTACACCTTC
v_gene: TRBV2; d_gene: TRBD2; j_gene: TRBJ2-5; abundance: NA; CDR3aa: CASRGPGLAGVFGETQYF; CDR3nt: TGTGCCAGCAGGGGGCCGGGACTAGCGGGAGTTTTTGGAGAGACCCAGTACTTC
v_gene: TRBV2; d_gene: NA; j_gene: TRBJ2-6; abundance: NA; CDR3aa: CASSDEDSGANVLTF; CDR3nt: TGTGCCAGCAGTGATGAGGACTCCGGGGCCAACGTCCTGACTTTC
v_gene: TRBV6-1; d_gene: TRBD1; j_gene: TRBJ1-5; abundance: NA; CDR3aa: CASSGDRGQPQHF; CDR3nt: TGTGCCAGCAGTGGGGACAGGGGCCAGCCCCAGCATTTT
v_gene: TRBV11-2; d_gene: NA; j_gene: TRBJ1-1; abundance: NA; CDR3aa: CASSLDSKEDAFF; CDR3nt: TGTGCCAGCAGCTTAGATTCCAAGGAGGACGCTTTCTTT
v_gene: TRBV29-1; d_gene: NA; j_gene: TRBJ2-6; abundance: NA; CDR3aa: CSVVESYTSSGANVLTF; CDR3nt: TGCAGCGTTGTTGAGTCTTACACCTCCTCGGGGGCCAACGTCCTGACTTTC
v_gene: TRBV15; d_gene: NA; j_gene: TRBJ2-7; abundance: NA; CDR3aa: CATSRVAGPDYEQYF; CDR3nt: TGTGCCACCAGCAGGGTTGCCGGACCTGACTACGAGCAGTACTTC
v_gene: TRBV27; d_gene: NA; j_gene: TRBJ2-4; abundance: NA; CDR3aa: CASSQGGAKNIQYF; CDR3nt: TGTGCCAGCTCTCAGGGCGGAGCCAAAAACATTCAGTACTTC
v_gene: TRBV7-9; d_gene: NA; j_gene: TRBJ2-5; abundance: NA; CDR3aa: CASSHRTKSMETQYF; CDR3nt: TGTGCCAGCAGCCACCGGACTAAAAGTATGGAGACCCAGTACTTC
v_gene: TRBV2; d_gene: NA; j_gene: TRBJ1-2; abundance: NA; CDR3aa: CASSVNRDIRFFGYGYTF; CDR3nt: TGTGCCAGCAGTGTGAACCGGGACATTCGGTTCTTTGGCTATGGCTACACCTTC
v_gene: TRBV19; d_gene: NA; j_gene: TRBJ2-2; abundance: once; CDR3aa: CASQRERGTGELFF; CDR3nt: TGTGCCAGTCAACGCGAACGAGGCACCGGGGAGCTGTTTTTT
v_gene: TRBV27; d_gene: TRBD2; j_gene: TRBJ2-5; abundance: once; CDR3aa: CASSLSGGGETQYF; CDR3nt: TGTGCCAGCAGTTTATCGGGGGGGGGAGAGACCCAGTACTTC
v_gene: TRBV5-6; d_gene: TRBD1; j_gene: TRBJ1-2; abundance: few; CDR3aa: CASSLSGGAWYGYTF; CDR3nt: TGTGCCAGCAGCCTATCAGGGGGCGCGTGGTATGGCTACACCTTC
v_gene: TRBV27; d_gene: TRBD2; j_gene: TRBJ2-7; abundance: NA; CDR3aa: CASSLSSSGSSYEQYF; CDR3nt: TGTGCCAGCAGTTTATCGTCTAGCGGGTCCTCCTACGAGCAGTACTTC
v_gene: TRBV27; d_gene: TRBD2; j_gene: TRBJ2-7; abundance: NA; CDR3aa: CASSSGTSGRGWQYF; CDR3nt: TGTGCCAGCAGTTCCGGGACTAGCGGGAGGGGATGGCAGTACTTC